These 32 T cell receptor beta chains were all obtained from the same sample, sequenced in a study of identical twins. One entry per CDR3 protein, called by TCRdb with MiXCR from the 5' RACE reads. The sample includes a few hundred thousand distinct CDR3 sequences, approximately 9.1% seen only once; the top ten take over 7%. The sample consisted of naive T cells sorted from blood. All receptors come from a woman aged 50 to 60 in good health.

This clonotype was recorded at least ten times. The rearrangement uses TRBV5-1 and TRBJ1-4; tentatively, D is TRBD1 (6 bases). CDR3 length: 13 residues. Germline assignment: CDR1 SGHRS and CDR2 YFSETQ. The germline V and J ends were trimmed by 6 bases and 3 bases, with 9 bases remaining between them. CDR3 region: CASKGQPNEKLFF. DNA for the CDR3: TGCGCCAGCAAGGGACAACCTAATGAAAAACTGTTTTTT.

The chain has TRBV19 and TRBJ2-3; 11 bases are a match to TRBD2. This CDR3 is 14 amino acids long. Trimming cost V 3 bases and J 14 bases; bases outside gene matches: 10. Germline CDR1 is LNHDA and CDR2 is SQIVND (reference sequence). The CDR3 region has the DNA TGTGCCAGTAGTATCGTGGCTAGCGGGAGGATTCGGTATTTT. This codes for CASSIVASGRIRYF.

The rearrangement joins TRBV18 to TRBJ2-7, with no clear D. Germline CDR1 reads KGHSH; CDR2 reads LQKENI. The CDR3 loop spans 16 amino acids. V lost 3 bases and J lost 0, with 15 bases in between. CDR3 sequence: CASSPFELGSSYEQYV. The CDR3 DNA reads TGTGCCAGCTCACCGTTTGAACTGGGTAGCTCCTACGAGCAGTACGTC.

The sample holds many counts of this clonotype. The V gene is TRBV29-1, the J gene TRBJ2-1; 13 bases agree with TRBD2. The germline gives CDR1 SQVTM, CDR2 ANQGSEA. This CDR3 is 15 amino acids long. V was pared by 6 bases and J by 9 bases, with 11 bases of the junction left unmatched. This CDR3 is CSVGGTSGIIGEQFF. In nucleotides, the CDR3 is TGCAGCGTGGGAGGGACTAGCGGGATAATCGGTGAGCAGTTCTTC.

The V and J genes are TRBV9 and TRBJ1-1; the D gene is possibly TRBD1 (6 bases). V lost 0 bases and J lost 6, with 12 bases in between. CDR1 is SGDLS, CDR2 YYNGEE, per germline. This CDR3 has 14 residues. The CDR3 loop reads CASSVGAGEAEAFF. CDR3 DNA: TGTGCCAGCAGCGTAGGGGCAGGGGAGGCTGAAGCTTTCTTT.

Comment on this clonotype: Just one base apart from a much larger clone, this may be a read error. This CDR3 reads CASSFRPGRDFDAFF. CDR3 nucleotides: TGCGCCAGCAGCTTCCGTCCGGGACGGGACTTTGACGCTTTCTTT. The V call is TRBV5-1, the J call TRBJ1-1; tentatively, D is TRBD1 (5 bases). The CDR3 is 15 residues long. Germline V lookup: CDR1 SGHRS, CDR2 YFSETQ. Trimming took 2 bases from V and 11 from J, leaving 22 bases between them.

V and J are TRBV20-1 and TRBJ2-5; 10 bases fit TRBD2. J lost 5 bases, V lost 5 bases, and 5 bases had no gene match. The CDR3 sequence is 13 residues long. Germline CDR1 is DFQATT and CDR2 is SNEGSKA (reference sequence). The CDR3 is CSADLAGGETQYF. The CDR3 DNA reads TGCAGTGCTGATTTAGCGGGAGGCGAGACCCAGTACTTC.

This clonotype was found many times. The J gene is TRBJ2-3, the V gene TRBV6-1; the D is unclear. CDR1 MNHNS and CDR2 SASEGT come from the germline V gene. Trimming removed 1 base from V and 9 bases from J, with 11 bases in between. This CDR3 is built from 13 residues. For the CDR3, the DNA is TGTGCCAGCAGTGAAGAGTGGAAAGGGACGCAGTATTTT. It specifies CASSEEWKGTQYF.

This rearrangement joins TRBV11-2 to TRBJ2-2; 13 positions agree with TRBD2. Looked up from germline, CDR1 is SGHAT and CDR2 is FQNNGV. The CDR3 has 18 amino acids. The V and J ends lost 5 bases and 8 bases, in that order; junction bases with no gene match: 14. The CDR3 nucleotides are TGTGCCAGCAGCCTGGGACTAGCGGGAAAAGGCGGTCGGGGGGAGCTGTTTTTT. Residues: CASSLGLAGKGGRGELFF.

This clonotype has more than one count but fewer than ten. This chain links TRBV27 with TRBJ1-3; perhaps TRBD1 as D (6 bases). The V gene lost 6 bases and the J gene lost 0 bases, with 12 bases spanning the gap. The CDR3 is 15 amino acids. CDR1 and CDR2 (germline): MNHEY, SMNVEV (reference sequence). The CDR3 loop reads CASRPTGLSGNTIYF. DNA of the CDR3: TGTGCCAGCAGACCGACAGGTCTCTCTGGAAACACCATATATTTT.

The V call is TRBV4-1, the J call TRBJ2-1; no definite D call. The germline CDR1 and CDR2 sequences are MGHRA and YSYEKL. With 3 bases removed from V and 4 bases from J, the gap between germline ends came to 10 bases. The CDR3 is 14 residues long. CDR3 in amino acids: CASSQGNWYNEQFF. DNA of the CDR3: TGCGCCAGCAGCCAGGGGAACTGGTACAATGAGCAGTTCTTC.

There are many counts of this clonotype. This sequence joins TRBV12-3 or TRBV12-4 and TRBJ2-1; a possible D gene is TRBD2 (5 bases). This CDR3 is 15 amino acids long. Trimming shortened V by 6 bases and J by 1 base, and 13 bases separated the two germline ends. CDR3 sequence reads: CASSLTSGSYNEQFF. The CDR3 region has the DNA TGTGCCAGCAGCTTAACTAGTGGTTCCTACAATGAGCAGTTCTTC.

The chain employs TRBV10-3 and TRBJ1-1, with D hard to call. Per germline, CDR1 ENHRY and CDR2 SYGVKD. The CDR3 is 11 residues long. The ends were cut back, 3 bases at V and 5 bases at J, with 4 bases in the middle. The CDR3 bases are TGTGCCATCAGTGAATTGACTGAAGCTTTCTTT. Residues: CAISELTEAFF.

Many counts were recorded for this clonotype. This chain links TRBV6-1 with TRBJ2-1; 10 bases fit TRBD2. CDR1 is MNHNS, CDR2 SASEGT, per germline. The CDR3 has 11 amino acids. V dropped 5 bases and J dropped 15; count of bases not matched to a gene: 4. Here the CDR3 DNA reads TGTGCCAGCAGTCTAGCGGGAGCGAGGTTCTTC. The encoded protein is CASSLAGARFF.

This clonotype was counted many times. This CDR3 is CASSLTGGSLIRLTDTQYF. In nucleotides, the CDR3 is TGCGCCAGCAGCTTAACGGGCGGATCTCTCATAAGACTCACAGATACGCAGTATTTT. J is TRBJ2-3 and V is TRBV5-1; D gene uncertain. The V gene lost 2 bases and the J gene lost 2 bases, with 24 bases spanning the gap. The V gene's germline CDR1 is SGHRS and CDR2 YFSETQ. CDR3 length equals 19 residues. The whole variable domain, remainder taken from reference TRBV5-1 and TRBJ2-3, is KAGVTQTPRYLIKTRGQQVTLSCSPISGHRSVSWYQQTPGQGLQFLFEYFSETQRNKGNFPGRFSGRQFSNSRSEMNVSTLELGDSALYLCASSLTGGSLIRLTDTQYFGPGTRLTVL.

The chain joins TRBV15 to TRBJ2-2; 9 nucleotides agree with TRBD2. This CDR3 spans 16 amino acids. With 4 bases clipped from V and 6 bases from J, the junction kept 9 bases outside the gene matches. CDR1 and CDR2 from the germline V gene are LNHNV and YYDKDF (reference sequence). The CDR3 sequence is CATSTFGREGSGELFF. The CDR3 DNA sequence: TGTGCCACCAGCACCTTTGGGCGGGAGGGTTCCGGGGAGCTGTTTTTT. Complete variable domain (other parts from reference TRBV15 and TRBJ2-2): DAMVIQNPRYQVTQFGKPVTLSCSQTLNHNVMYWYQQKSSQAPKLLFHYYDKDFNNEADTPDNFQSRRPNTSFCFLDIRSPGLGDTAMYLCATSTFGREGSGELFFGEGSRLTVL.

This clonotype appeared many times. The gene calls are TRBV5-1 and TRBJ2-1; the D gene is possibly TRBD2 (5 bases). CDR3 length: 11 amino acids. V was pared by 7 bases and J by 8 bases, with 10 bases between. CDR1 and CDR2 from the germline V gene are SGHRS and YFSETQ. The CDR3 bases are TGCGCCAGCCGGGAAAAGTATGAGCAGTTCTTC. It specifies CASREKYEQFF.

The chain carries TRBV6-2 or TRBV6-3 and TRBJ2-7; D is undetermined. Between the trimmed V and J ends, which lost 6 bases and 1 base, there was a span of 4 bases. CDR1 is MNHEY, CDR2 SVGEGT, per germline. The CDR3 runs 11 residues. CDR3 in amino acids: CASRDSYEQYF. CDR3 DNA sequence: TGTGCCAGCAGGGATTCCTACGAGCAGTACTTC.

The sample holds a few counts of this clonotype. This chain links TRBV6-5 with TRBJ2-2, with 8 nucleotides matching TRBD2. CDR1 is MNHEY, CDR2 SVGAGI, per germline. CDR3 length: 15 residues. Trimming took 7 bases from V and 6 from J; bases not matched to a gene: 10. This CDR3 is CASTAAGEIPGELFF. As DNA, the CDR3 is TGTGCCAGCACCGCAGCGGGAGAGATACCCGGGGAGCTGTTTTTT.

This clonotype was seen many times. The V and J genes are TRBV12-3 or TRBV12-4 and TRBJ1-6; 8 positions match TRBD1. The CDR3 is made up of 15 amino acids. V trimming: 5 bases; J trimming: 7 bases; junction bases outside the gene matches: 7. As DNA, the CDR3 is TGTGCCAGCAGTCTCCGGACAGGGTCGAATTCACCCCTCCACTTT. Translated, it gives CASSLRTGSNSPLHF.

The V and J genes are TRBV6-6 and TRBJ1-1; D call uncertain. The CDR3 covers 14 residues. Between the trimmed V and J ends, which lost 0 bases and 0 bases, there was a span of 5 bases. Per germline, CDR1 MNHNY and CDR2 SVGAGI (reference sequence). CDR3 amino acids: CASSYSGMNTEAFF. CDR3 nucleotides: TGTGCCAGCAGTTACTCCGGCATGAACACTGAAGCTTTCTTT.

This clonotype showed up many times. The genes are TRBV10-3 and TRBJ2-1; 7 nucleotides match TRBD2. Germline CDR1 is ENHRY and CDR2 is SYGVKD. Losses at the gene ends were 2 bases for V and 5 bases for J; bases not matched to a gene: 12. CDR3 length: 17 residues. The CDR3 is CAISEPGGGKGNNEQFF. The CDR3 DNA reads TGTGCCATCAGTGAGCCCGGGGGAGGGAAAGGCAACAATGAGCAGTTCTTC.

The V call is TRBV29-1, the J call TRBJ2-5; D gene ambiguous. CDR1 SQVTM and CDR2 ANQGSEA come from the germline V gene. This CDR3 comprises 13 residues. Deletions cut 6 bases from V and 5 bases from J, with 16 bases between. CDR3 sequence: CSVPTGAEETQYF. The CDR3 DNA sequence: TGCAGCGTACCCACGGGCGCTGAGGAGACCCAGTACTTC.

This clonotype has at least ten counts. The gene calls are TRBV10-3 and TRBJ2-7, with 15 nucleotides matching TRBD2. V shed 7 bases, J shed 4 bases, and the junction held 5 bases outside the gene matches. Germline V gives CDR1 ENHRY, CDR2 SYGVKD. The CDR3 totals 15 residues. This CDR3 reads CAITRGLAGGYEQYF. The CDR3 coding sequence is TGTGCCATCACCCGCGGACTAGCGGGAGGGTACGAGCAGTACTTC.

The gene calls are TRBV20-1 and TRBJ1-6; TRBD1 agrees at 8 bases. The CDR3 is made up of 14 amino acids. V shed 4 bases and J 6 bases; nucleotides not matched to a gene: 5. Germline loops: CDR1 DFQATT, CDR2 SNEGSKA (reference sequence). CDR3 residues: CSATGGDGNSPLHF. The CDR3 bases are TGCAGTGCTACAGGGGGCGATGGTAATTCACCCCTCCACTTT.

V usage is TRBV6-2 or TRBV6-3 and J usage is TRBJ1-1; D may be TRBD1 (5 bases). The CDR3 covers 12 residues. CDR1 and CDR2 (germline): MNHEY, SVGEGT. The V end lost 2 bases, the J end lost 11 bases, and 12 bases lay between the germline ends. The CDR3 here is CASSYDGTRAFF. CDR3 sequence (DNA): TGTGCCAGCAGTTACGATGGGACCAGGGCTTTCTTT.

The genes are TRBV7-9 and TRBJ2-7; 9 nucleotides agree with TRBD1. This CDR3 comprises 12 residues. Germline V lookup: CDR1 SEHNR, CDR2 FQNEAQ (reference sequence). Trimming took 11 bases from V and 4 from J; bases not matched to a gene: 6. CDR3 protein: CAYDRGDYEQYF. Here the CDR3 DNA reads TGTGCCTACGACAGGGGGGATTACGAGCAGTACTTC.

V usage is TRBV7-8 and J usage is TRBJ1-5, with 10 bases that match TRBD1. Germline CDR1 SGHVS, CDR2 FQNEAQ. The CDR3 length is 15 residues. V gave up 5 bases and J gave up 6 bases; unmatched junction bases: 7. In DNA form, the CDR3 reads TGTGCCAGCAGCCCTAGAGGGACAGGGGCTCAGCCCCAGCATTTT. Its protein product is CASSPRGTGAQPQHF.

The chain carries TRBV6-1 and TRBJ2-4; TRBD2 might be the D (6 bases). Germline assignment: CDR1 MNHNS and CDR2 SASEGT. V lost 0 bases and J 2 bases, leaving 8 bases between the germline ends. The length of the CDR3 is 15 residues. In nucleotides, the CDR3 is TGTGCCAGCAGTGAAGCCACTAGCACCAAAAACATTCAGTACTTC. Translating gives CASSEATSTKNIQYF.

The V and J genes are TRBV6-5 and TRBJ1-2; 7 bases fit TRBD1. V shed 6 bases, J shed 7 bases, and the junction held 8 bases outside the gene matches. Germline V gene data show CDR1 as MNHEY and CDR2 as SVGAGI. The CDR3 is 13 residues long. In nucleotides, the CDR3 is TGTGCCAGCAGCCCAGGGTCAGGGGGTGGCTACACCTTC. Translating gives CASSPGSGGGYTF.

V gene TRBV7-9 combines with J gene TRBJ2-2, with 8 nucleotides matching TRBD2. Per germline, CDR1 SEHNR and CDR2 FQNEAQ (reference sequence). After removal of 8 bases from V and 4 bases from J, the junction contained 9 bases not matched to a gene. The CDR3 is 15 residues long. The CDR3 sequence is CASHRAGVITGELFF. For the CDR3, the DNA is TGTGCCAGCCATAGAGCGGGAGTTATCACCGGGGAGCTGTTTTTT.

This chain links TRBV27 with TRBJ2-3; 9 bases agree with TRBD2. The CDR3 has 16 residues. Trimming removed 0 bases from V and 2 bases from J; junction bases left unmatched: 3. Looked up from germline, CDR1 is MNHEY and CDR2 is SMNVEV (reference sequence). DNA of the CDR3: TGTGCCAGCAGTTTATCTAGCGGGAGACCCACAGATACGCAGTATTTT. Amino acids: CASSLSSGRPTDTQYF.